This T cell receptor beta chain comes out of a study of a mutant IDH1 vaccine in newly diagnosed glioma. Study overall: The study started vaccination 4-6 weeks after radiotherapy alone, or with temozolomide cycles. Beforehand, treatment had been radiotherapy, temozolomide, or both; the majority received both.

A note on this clone: Its target is unknown.

Clones were sequenced by immunoSEQ multiplex PCR, and TCRdb holds only the in-frame ones, with some missing. The sample includes around 94,000 clones, roughly nine tenths of them seen just once. Germline-derived CDR1 and CDR2 are SGHRS and YFSETQ. V shed 4 bases and J shed 0 bases, with 11 bases lying between them. This CDR3 contains 16 residues. Time point: week 47, end of study. What each vaccine dose contained was 300 ug of mutant IDH1 20-mer peptide, accompanied by topical imiquimod. This sequence joins TRBV5-1 and TRBJ1-6; D unresolved. The TCR was taken from a woman aged 45-59 years with glioma. Material: PBMCs, obtained from a glioma patient whose treatment included an IDH1 peptide vaccine. The CDR3 here is CASSIEPSSYNSPLHF. CDR3 bases: TGCGCCAGCAGCATTGAACCCAGCTCCTATAATTCACCCCTCCACTTT.